This T cell receptor beta chain was captured in a study of molecular identifiers for immune sequencing clone quantification (dated by TCRdb to the late 2010s). Looking at the study overall: For a replicate experiment, RNA from approximately 20,000 or 100,000 naive CD8 T cells was divided into five aliquots, and four of the five aliquots were sequenced. This methods study benchmarked molecular-identifier clustering-based TCR repertoire sequencing (MIDCIRS) and TCR RNA copy counting, using CD8 T cells to do so. Beyond this particular receptor, the publication reports: The naive libraries included spiked-in Jurkat TCR RNA (roughly ten copies' worth), and this Jurkat TCR RNA is not part of the donor repertoire. Spiked-in Jurkat TCR RNA equal to a single cell's worth was reported to be detectable even within one million naive CD8 T cells. Identical TCR molecules sharing a barcode could cause highly expanded clone sizes to be underestimated. Without barcode sub-clustering, chimeric consensus sequences inflated TCR diversity; chimeras reached as high as 47%. About three recovered TCR RNA copies per cell were obtained by modeling, versus about 10 by digital PCR, implying a capture efficiency of 25% to 30%. Clones above 20 RNA copies held over 99% of molecules in CMV-specific effector cells but under 1% in naive cells.

Looking up the germline V gene yields CDR1 MNHEY and CDR2 SVGEGT. The cysteine opens and the phenylalanine closes a CDR3 of 16 amino acids. Only the CDR3 DNA is retained, 48 bases long and in frame from the first base. V and J lose 0 bases and 3 bases, and a span of 11 bases separates them. Naive CD8 T cell libraries were made from about 20,000 to 1,000,000 sorted cells using 10%, 30% or 50% of purified RNA. Naive CD8 T cells, defined as CD8+CD4-CCR7+CD45RA+, were FACS-sorted into RLT Plus buffer on a BD FACSAria II. To test detection sensitivity, Jurkat RNA equivalent to about eleven TCR copies was spiked into samples of roughly 17,000-1,000,000 naive CD8 T cells. CD8 T cells were enriched with RosetteSep CD8+ T Cell Enrichment Cocktail and Ficoll-Paque, followed by ACK red cell lysis. Libraries came from PCR. This sample was sequenced with an Illumina HiSeq 4000. Bulk TCR libraries were made following a previously described method, with the TCR primers given in Table S5. The Qiagen AllPrep DNA/RNA kit was used to purify total RNA. Before analysis, reads from multiple sequencing runs of the same library were pooled. On the study's bioinformatics: Reads were retained only if the reads had an exact TCR constant sequence, and the retained reads were trimmed to 150 nt and grouped according to their 12-nt molecular barcodes. Reads inside each barcode group were sub-clustered using a 15% Levenshtein threshold, and a quality-weighted consensus sequence was constructed for each RNA molecule. Non-functional sequences were filtered out, along with any lower-count sequence sitting one edit away from another sequence. Based on a fit of two negative binomial distributions, barcode sub-clusters having less than 20% of the maximum read count were discarded. TCRdb reran the public reads through fastp at Q25 and MiXCR, keeping productive beta chains. A single entry per CDR3 protein holds the most common genes and DNA from its merged rows. These V and J calls originate from TCRdb's pipeline instead of the authors' own analysis. A total of 400,000 to 600,000 distinct CDR3 sequences appear in this sample, about 20% of them only once. The ten most abundant clones make up 0.65% to 0.95% of the sample.

Remarks on this clonotype: What this receptor recognizes is not known. Base qualities are not provided; no much larger clone lies one nucleotide away.

The rearrangement combines TRBV6-2 or TRBV6-3 with TRBJ2-2, with TRBD1 as a weak D call on 5 bases. The TCR comes from a human donor in good health. Some libraries in this study had Jurkat cell RNA spiked in. Sequenced material: naive CD8+ T cells from blood, with Jurkat cell RNA spiked in. The sample's cell subset or site, from its label and the paper: FACS-sorted CD8+CD4-CCR7+CD45RA+ naive T cells. The DNA is TGTGCCAGCAGTTACTCGGGGCCTCCTTACACCGGGGAGCTGTTTTTT. It specifies CASSYSGPPYTGELFF.